What follows are 17 T cell receptor beta chains derived from one specimen sequenced in a study of blood T cell repertoires in COVID-19. The assay was immunoSEQ multiplex PCR, and TCRdb's table has in-frame clones only and misses some. The sample lists 380,000 or so clones, 75% to 90% occurring once. Sequencing was done on a sample of peripheral blood. Receptors originate from an older woman with COVID-19, enrolled during active disease.

This clone was observed a handful of times. The chain joins TRBV9 to TRBJ1-4; D uncertain. CDR1 and CDR2 (germline): SGDLS, YYNGEE. V lost 1 base and J lost 7, with 11 bases in between. CDR3 length equals 14 residues. CDR3 sequence: CASSVSGVGEKLFF. The CDR3 DNA sequence: TGTGCCAGCAGCGTATCGGGTGTCGGTGAAAAACTGTTTTTT.

This sequence joins TRBV11-2 and TRBJ2-7; tentatively, D is TRBD2 (7 bases). Looked up from germline, CDR1 is SGHAT and CDR2 is FQNNGV. This CDR3 has 17 amino acids. V gave up 0 bases and J gave up 0 bases, with 15 bases separating them. The CDR3 DNA sequence: TGTGCCAGCAGCTTAGATCGGGGGCGGGGGTCCTCCTACGAGCAGTACTTC. Its protein is CASSLDRGRGSSYEQYF.

The chain has TRBV10-1 and TRBJ1-6; tentative D call: TRBD1 (5 bases). This CDR3 has 18 amino acids. Trimming cost V 2 bases and J 0 bases, with 14 bases left between them. The germline CDR1 and CDR2 sequences are WNHNN and SYGVQD (reference sequence). DNA for the CDR3: TGCGCCAGCAGTGAGGGTGGACAAGCGAGCTCCTATAATTCACCCCTCCACTTT. Translated, it gives CASSEGGQASSYNSPLHF.

The rearrangement links TRBV29-1 to TRBJ2-7; D possibly uses TRBD1 or TRBD2 (5 bases each). CDR1 and CDR2 from the germline V gene are SQVTM and ANQGSEA. The CDR3 length is 15 residues. V dropped 7 bases and J dropped 4 bases, with 23 bases sitting between them. The CDR3 reads CSAGMGSVPPYEQYF. CDR3 sequence (DNA): TGCAGCGCAGGGATGGGGAGCGTTCCGCCGTACGAGCAGTACTTC.

This clone occurred a few times. The chain joins TRBV7-3 to TRBJ1-6; perhaps TRBD1 as D (5 bases). The CDR3 totals 14 residues. CDR1 SGHTA and CDR2 FQGTGA come from the germline V gene. Trimming removed 6 bases from V and 9 bases from J, with 15 bases in between. The CDR3: CASSSTRVGSPLHF. DNA of the CDR3: TGTGCCAGCAGTTCCACCAGGGTGGGTTCACCCCTCCACTTT. Filled out from reference TRBV7-3 and TRBJ1-6, the complete variable domain reads GAGVSQTPSNKVTEKGKYVELRCDPISGHTALYWYRQSLGQGPEFLIYFQGTGAADDSGLPNDRFFAVRPEGSVSTLKIQRTERGDSAVYLCASSSTRVGSPLHFGNGTRLTVT.

The rearrangement links TRBV11-3 to TRBJ2-2; possibly TRBD2 for D (6 bases). Germline CDR1 SGHNT, CDR2 YENEEA. The V and J ends lost 1 base and 5 bases respectively, with 11 bases between them. The CDR3 loop spans 15 amino acids. In nucleotides, the CDR3 is TGTGCCAGCAGCTTAGCGGTGGGGGGAACCGGGGAGCTGTTTTTT. Translation: CASSLAVGGTGELFF.

The V and J genes are TRBV10-3 and TRBJ1-1, with 12 bases that match TRBD1. CDR1 and CDR2 from the germline V gene are ENHRY and SYGVKD. With V trimmed by 0 bases and J by 7 bases, 6 bases remained unmatched. This CDR3 has 16 amino acids. The CDR3 here is CAISESGQGAESEAFF. The CDR3 DNA is TGTGCCATCAGTGAGTCGGGACAGGGGGCGGAGAGTGAAGCTTTCTTT.

The chain combines TRBV5-4 with TRBJ2-1, with 10 bases lining up with TRBD2. The germline CDR1 and CDR2 sequences are SGHNT and YYREEE (reference sequence). J lost 8 bases, V lost 0 bases, and 8 bases had no gene match. The CDR3 loop spans 16 amino acids. This CDR3 is CASSLAWKRGGDEQFF. In nucleotides, the CDR3 is TGTGCCAGCAGCTTGGCGTGGAAGCGGGGGGGCGATGAGCAGTTCTTC.

This chain joins TRBV9 and TRBJ2-1; 7 nucleotides match TRBD2. Germline V gives CDR1 SGDLS, CDR2 YYNGEE. This CDR3 comprises 16 residues. Unmatched junction bases numbered 6, after V lost 3 bases and J lost 0 bases. CDR3 nucleotides: TGTGCCAGCAGCGGTAGGCGGGGGAGCTCCTACAATGAGCAGTTCTTC. Residues: CASSGRRGSSYNEQFF. The full variable domain, with the rest looked up from reference TRBV9 and TRBJ2-1, is DSGVTQTPKHLITATGQRVTLRCSPRSGDLSVYWYQQSLDQGLQFLIQYYNGEERAKGNILERFSAQQFPDLHSELNLSSLELGDSALYFCASSGRRGSSYNEQFFGPGTRLTVL.

In this sample, this clone turned up once. This rearrangement joins TRBV6-5 to TRBJ2-2; TRBD2 is a possible D gene (7 bases). Trimming cost V 0 bases and J 7 bases, with 12 bases left between them. CDR1 is MNHEY, CDR2 SVGAGI, per germline. The CDR3 is 15 residues long. In DNA form, the CDR3 reads TGTGCCAGCAGTTACTCGGGGGGGGCTGGCGGGGAGCTGTTTTTT. It is translated as CASSYSGGAGGELFF.

This clone was detected only a few times. V is TRBV6-5 and J is TRBJ2-5; TRBD1 aligns across 9 bases. This CDR3 contains 15 residues. V trimming: 7 bases; J trimming: 4 bases; junction bases outside the gene matches: 10. Germline V CDR1 and CDR2: MNHEY, SVGAGI. CDR3 amino acids: CASTPGQGEGETQYF. CDR3 coding DNA: TGTGCCAGCACTCCGGGACAGGGCGAAGGAGAGACCCAGTACTTC.

The chain recombines TRBV12-5 with TRBJ2-6; 10 nucleotides agree with TRBD1. Per the germline V gene, CDR1 is LGHNT and CDR2 is FRNRAP. The trim removed 3 bases at V and 1 base at J, leaving 6 bases unmatched. The CDR3 is made up of 18 amino acids. The DNA for the CDR3 is TGTGCTAGTGGTTTTCGGACAGGGGGGTCTTCTGGGGCCAACGTCCTGACTTTC. It encodes CASGFRTGGSSGANVLTF.

The chain links TRBV5-1 to TRBJ1-2; 7 bases match TRBD1. Germline trimming cut 0 bases from V and 5 bases from J; bases unmatched to any gene: 4. Germline values: CDR1 SGHRS, CDR2 YFSETQ. This CDR3 has 14 amino acids. CDR3 region: CASSLAQQGYGYTF. The CDR3 nucleotides are TGCGCCAGCAGCTTGGCCCAACAGGGGTATGGCTACACCTTC.

The chain couples TRBV6-6 to TRBJ2-7, with a tentative D call TRBD2 (5 bases). Germline CDR1 and CDR2: MNHNY and SVGAGI (reference sequence). CDR3 size: 14 residues. V lost 0 bases and J 3 bases, leaving 9 bases between the germline ends. CDR3 amino acids: CASSYSASYYEQYF. DNA of the CDR3: TGTGCCAGCAGTTACTCGGCTAGCTACTACGAGCAGTACTTC.

This rearrangement joins TRBV11-3 to TRBJ2-2; D is possibly TRBD1 (6 bases). The germline V gene encodes CDR1 SGHNT and CDR2 YENEEA. This CDR3 has 15 residues. The ends were cut back, 5 bases at V and 5 bases at J, with 15 bases in the middle. The CDR3 here is CASSQWTAETGELFF. The CDR3 coding sequence is TGTGCCAGCAGCCAATGGACAGCCGAGACCGGGGAGCTGTTTTTT. Full variable domain (missing parts from reference TRBV11-3 and TRBJ2-2): EAGVVQSPRYKIIEKKQPVAFWCNPISGHNTLYWYLQNLGQGPELLIRYENEEAVDDSQLPKDRFSAERLKGVDSTLKIQPAELGDSAVYLCASSQWTAETGELFFGEGSRLTVL.

A note on this clone: The sample has other DNA sequences that encode this CDR3 too. The chain couples TRBV5-1 to TRBJ1-3; no reliable D call. V was clipped by 4 bases and J by 0 bases, with 5 bases between them. CDR1 is SGHRS, CDR2 YFSETQ, per germline. CDR3 length equals 13 residues. The CDR3 loop is CASSDSSGNTIYF. CDR3 DNA sequence: TGCGCCAGCAGCGATAGCTCTGGAAACACCATATATTTT.

V gene TRBV2 combines with J gene TRBJ2-2; D is undetermined. The CDR3 consists of 14 residues. Germline assignment: CDR1 SNHLY and CDR2 FYNNEI. The V end lost 5 bases, the J end lost 6 bases, and 13 bases lay between the germline ends. In DNA form, the CDR3 reads TGTGCCAGCAGTTACTACGAGGCCGCCGGGGAGCTGTTTTTT. It is translated as CASSYYEAAGELFF.